These 18 T cell receptor beta chains were all obtained from the same sample, sequenced in a study of cytomegalovirus exposure and HLA in healthy donors. PCR primers comprised 60 Vbeta and 13 Jbeta primers. Some clones are missing from TCRdb's copy, which holds only in-frame ones; the method was immunoSEQ multiplex PCR. The repertoire holds under 200,000 clones, about 65% seen once, with around 4.3% in the top ten. The material sequenced was PBMCs. These receptors were obtained from a young woman in good health and CMV-seropositive.

The chain couples TRBV30 to TRBJ1-4, with TRBD1 matching 7 bases. The CDR3 covers 14 residues. J gave up 5 bases and V 3 bases, and 6 bases lay outside the gene matches. Germline CDR1 and CDR2: GTSNPN and SVGIG (reference sequence). CDR3 region: CAWRPGQFNEKLFF. The DNA of the CDR3 is TGTGCCTGGAGACCGGGACAGTTCAATGAAAAACTGTTTTTT.

For the CDR3, the DNA is TGTGCCAGCAGATGGTCGACAGGTGACGATGAGCAGTTCTTC. Its protein product is CASRWSTGDDEQFF. The chain combines TRBV27 with TRBJ2-1; a possible D gene is TRBD1 (6 bases). Germline V gene lookup returns CDR1 MNHEY and CDR2 SMNVEV (reference sequence). Trimming cost V 6 bases and J 8 bases, with 17 bases left between them. The CDR3 runs to 14 residues.

V gene TRBV29-1 combines with J gene TRBJ2-2, with D perhaps TRBD2 (5 bases). Trimming removed 6 bases at V and 4 bases at J, with 12 bases between. The germline V gene encodes CDR1 SQVTM and CDR2 ANQGSEA. The CDR3 runs 13 residues. The CDR3 sequence: CSVPTRVTGELFF. In DNA form, the CDR3 reads TGCAGCGTGCCCACTAGAGTCACCGGGGAGCTGTTTTTT.

Turning to this clone: A junction end diverges from the germline sequence, so it may reflect a read error. V and J are TRBV6-1 and TRBJ2-5; TRBD2 aligns across 9 bases. From germline, CDR1 is MNHNS and CDR2 SASEGT. The CDR3 extends over 16 amino acids. The CDR3 here is CASSKASGNLRETQYF. In DNA, the CDR3 is TGTGCCAGCAGTAAAGCTAGCGGGAATCTGCGAGAGACCCAGTACTTC.

The rearrangement uses TRBV7-2 and TRBJ1-3, with D hard to call. The V gene's germline CDR1 is SGHTA and CDR2 FQGNSA. Trimming left V 2 bases short and J 0 bases short, with 5 bases between. This CDR3 region has 14 residues. In DNA form, the CDR3 reads TGTGCCAGCAGCTTAATCCTCTCTGGAAACACCATATATTTT. Amino acids: CASSLILSGNTIYF. The full variable domain, in which reference TRBV7-2 and TRBJ1-3 provide the parts outside the CDR3, is GAGVSQSPSNKVTEKGKDVELRCDPISGHTALYWYRQSLGQGLEFLIYFQGNSAPDKSGLPSDRFSAERTGGSVSTLTIQRTQQEDSAVYLCASSLILSGNTIYFGEGSWLTVV.

V and J are TRBV5-6 and TRBJ2-2; a weak D match, TRBD1 (8 bases). The V end lost 6 bases, the J end lost 1 base, and 19 bases lay between the germline ends. Germline CDR1 and CDR2: SGHDT and YYEEEE. This CDR3 spans 17 amino acids. CDR3 sequence: CASTIRGGTGNTGELFF. The CDR3 region has the DNA TGTGCCAGCACCATCAGGGGGGGGACAGGGAACACCGGGGAGCTGTTTTTT. Drawing the rest from reference TRBV5-6 and TRBJ2-2, the complete variable domain is DAGVTQSPTHLIKTRGQQVTLRCSPKSGHDTVSWYQQALGQGPQFIFQYYEEEERQRGNFPDRFSGHQFPNYSSELNVNALLLGDSALYLCASTIRGGTGNTGELFFGEGSRLTVL.

This clone was found a few times. The chain couples TRBV18 to TRBJ1-5; D call uncertain. The germline CDR1 and CDR2 sequences are KGHSH and LQKENI. Trimming took 2 bases from V and 5 from J, leaving 7 bases between them. This CDR3 has 13 amino acids. In DNA, the CDR3 is TGTGCCAGCTCACCAGGGAGGGATCAGCCCCAGCATTTT. Translating gives CASSPGRDQPQHF.

The CDR3 nucleotides read TGTGCCAGTAGTAGGATGACAGGTTCTTTTGCGGGTGAAGCTTTCTTT. It is translated as CASSRMTGSFAGEAFF. The genes are TRBV19 and TRBJ1-1; D perhaps matches TRBD1 (6 bases). The CDR3 is 16 residues long. The germline V and J ends were trimmed by 4 bases and 7 bases, with 22 bases remaining between them. The germline CDR1 and CDR2 sequences are LNHDA and SQIVND (reference sequence).

The sample holds a few counts of this clone. V gene TRBV29-1 combines with J gene TRBJ1-1; tentative D call: TRBD1 (5 bases). Trimming pared 4 bases from V and 6 bases from J, leaving 12 bases between. Germline V gene data show CDR1 as SQVTM and CDR2 as ANQGSEA. The CDR3 length is 12 residues. The CDR3 nucleotides are TGCAGCGTTGTCCGGGGGTCGGCTGAAGCTTTCTTT. Protein: CSVVRGSAEAFF.

This clone has a handful of counts. J is TRBJ1-3 and V is TRBV19; D gene unclear. The CDR3 is 15 residues long. Germline assignment: CDR1 LNHDA and CDR2 SQIVND (reference sequence). Trimming cost V 1 base and J 0 bases, with 7 bases left between them. The CDR3 DNA reads TGTGCCAGTAGTATAGTTGGCAGCTCTGGAAACACCATATATTTT. Translated, it gives CASSIVGSSGNTIYF.

Only a few counts were recorded for this clone. The chain uses TRBV7-6 and TRBJ2-7; D is unclear. Looked up from germline, CDR1 is SGHVS and CDR2 is FNYEAQ. The CDR3 is 13 amino acids. Deletions cut 1 base from V and 6 bases from J, with 10 bases between. The DNA for the CDR3 is TGTGCCAGCAGCTTAGGAAATGCAGGCGAGCAGTACTTC. As protein: CASSLGNAGEQYF.

The chain has TRBV2 and TRBJ1-1; TRBD1 is a possible D gene (6 bases). CDR3 length equals 14 residues. Germline V gene lookup returns CDR1 SNHLY and CDR2 FYNNEI. The V end was cut by 5 bases, the J end by 11 bases, with 21 bases between. This CDR3 is CASSPEDSLKGAFF. The CDR3 coding sequence is TGTGCCAGCAGTCCAGAGGACAGCTTAAAAGGGGCTTTCTTT.

The chain combines TRBV28 with TRBJ1-1; 7 bases align to TRBD1. Germline CDR1 MDHEN, CDR2 SYDVKM. The CDR3 has 16 amino acids. The junction had 6 bases not matched to a gene; V was cut back by 1 base and J by 1 base. In DNA form, the CDR3 reads TGTGCCAGCAGTTTATCCCGGACAGGTAGGAACACTGAAGCTTTCTTT. Amino acid sequence: CASSLSRTGRNTEAFF.

J is TRBJ2-7 and V is TRBV30, with D tentatively TRBD2 (5 bases). This CDR3 has 12 amino acids. V was trimmed by 7 bases and J by 3 bases, leaving 13 bases between them. In germline, CDR1 is GTSNPN, CDR2 SVGIG (reference sequence). This CDR3 reads CAYSDGDYEQYF. The CDR3, as DNA: TGTGCCTACTCGGACGGGGACTACGAGCAGTACTTC.

The chain carries TRBV6-1 and TRBJ2-3; a weak D match, TRBD2 (5 bases). Germline V gives CDR1 MNHNS, CDR2 SASEGT. Trimming left V 7 bases short and J 6 bases short, with 17 bases between. This CDR3 is built from 14 residues. CDR3 coding DNA: TGTGCCAGCACCCGAGCCGGGGTCGGGGATACGCAGTATTTT. Protein: CASTRAGVGDTQYF.

This clone occurred a few times. The chain recombines TRBV30 with TRBJ2-6; 8 nucleotides agree with TRBD1. The CDR3 consists of 14 residues. V dropped 4 bases and J dropped 7; count of bases not matched to a gene: 6. The V gene's germline CDR1 is GTSNPN and CDR2 SVGIG (reference sequence). The CDR3 reads CAWIPGGSANVLTF. In nucleotides, the CDR3 is TGTGCCTGGATACCAGGGGGCTCAGCCAACGTCCTGACTTTC.

The CDR3 region has the DNA TGCGCCAGCAGCCAAGATTGGTCAGGGGGAGATGGCTACACCTTC. Its translation is CASSQDWSGGDGYTF. The chain employs TRBV4-3 and TRBJ1-2, with 7 bases matching TRBD1. CDR1 LGHNA and CDR2 YSLEER come from the germline V gene. Trimming removed 0 bases from V and 6 bases from J; junction bases left unmatched: 7. The CDR3 is 15 amino acids.

The genes are TRBV7-9 and TRBJ2-1; 7 bases match TRBD1. This CDR3 region has 14 residues. The V gene end was trimmed by 5 bases and the J gene end by 8 bases; junction bases not matched to a gene: 9. Germline CDR1 and CDR2: SEHNR and FQNEAQ (reference sequence). This chain's CDR3 is CASSRDRRYHEQFF. The CDR3 DNA follows: TGTGCCAGCAGCCGGGACAGACGTTATCATGAGCAGTTCTTC.